The 27 T cell receptor beta chains below all came from one sample that was sequenced in a study of T-cell memory formation after mild COVID-19. MiXCR, run by TCRdb on the 5' RACE reads, gives a single entry per CDR3 protein. The data show about 13,000 distinct CDR3 sequences, around 15% seen once. The sample consisted of PBMCs or a T cell subset sorted from them (not recorded which). These receptors all stem from a man aged 18 to 29 who had mild COVID-19 (a few samples of this study predate the infection). Cell type and time point are not known.

This clonotype was observed at least ten times. The V gene is TRBV7-7, the J gene TRBJ2-3, with D perhaps matching TRBD1 (5 bases). The length of the CDR3 is 15 residues. Germline loops: CDR1 SSHAT, CDR2 FNYEAQ (reference sequence). Deletions cut 1 base from V and 2 bases from J, with 10 bases between. The CDR3 protein is CASSLVDSHTDTQYF. As DNA, the CDR3 is TGTGCCAGCAGCTTAGTTGACAGTCACACAGATACGCAGTATTTT.

This clonotype was observed many times. The rearrangement uses TRBV9 and TRBJ2-3; 11 nucleotides match TRBD2. The CDR3 has 17 residues. Losses at the gene ends were 6 bases for V and 2 bases for J; bases not matched to a gene: 11. Germline V gene data show CDR1 as SGDLS and CDR2 as YYNGEE. This CDR3 is CASTDPSGGSFTDTQYF. The CDR3 region has the DNA TGTGCCAGCACCGACCCTAGCGGGGGGTCCTTCACAGATACGCAGTATTTT. The full variable domain, rest sourced from reference TRBV9 and TRBJ2-3, is DSGVTQTPKHLITATGQRVTLRCSPRSGDLSVYWYQQSLDQGLQFLIQYYNGEERAKGNILERFSAQQFPDLHSELNLSSLELGDSALYFCASTDPSGGSFTDTQYFGPGTRLTVL.

This clonotype was counted ten times or more. The chain is built from TRBV20-1 and TRBJ1-3; TRBD1 might be the D (5 bases). Looked up from germline, CDR1 is DFQATT and CDR2 is SNEGSKA (reference sequence). This CDR3 has 17 amino acids. Trimming cost V 6 bases and J 0 bases, with 21 bases left between them. DNA for the CDR3: TGCAGTGCGACGCCGCGGCGGGGCAGGAACTCTGGAAACACCATATATTTT. Translating it yields CSATPRRGRNSGNTIYF.

This clonotype has a handful of counts. The chain has TRBV19 and TRBJ1-5; D gene ambiguous. This CDR3 is built from 13 residues. In germline, CDR1 is LNHDA, CDR2 SQIVND (reference sequence). Trimming removed 6 bases at V and 7 bases at J, with 13 bases between. The DNA for the CDR3 is TGTGCCAGTAGGCCTTGGGTTGGGCAGCCCCAGCATTTT. Its protein product is CASRPWVGQPQHF.

Comment on this clonotype: One base away lies a much larger clone, so this may be a sequencing read error. The rearrangement links TRBV5-1 to TRBJ2-5; D remains ambiguous. This CDR3 region has 13 residues. From germline, CDR1 is SGHRS and CDR2 YFSETQ. The chain's CDR3 is CASSSLTLETKYF. DNA of the CDR3: TGCGCCAGCAGCTCTCTTACGTTAGAGACCAAGTACTTC.

This clonotype has a count of ten or more. This sequence joins TRBV5-1 and TRBJ2-7, with TRBD1 as a possible D gene (6 bases). The CDR3 runs 14 residues. Germline CDR1 reads SGHRS; CDR2 reads YFSETQ. V lost 1 base and J 6 bases, leaving 14 bases between the germline ends. CDR3 loop: CASSLYRAAFEQYF. DNA of the CDR3: TGCGCCAGCAGCTTGTACAGGGCCGCCTTCGAGCAGTACTTC.

This clonotype was seen at least ten times. The chain recombines TRBV7-9 with TRBJ2-1, with TRBD1 as a possible D gene (6 bases). CDR1 SEHNR and CDR2 FQNEAQ come from the germline V gene (reference sequence). Trimming stripped 1 base from V and 6 bases from J, with 10 bases between. This CDR3 has 14 residues. The CDR3 loop reads CASSLDRVLNEQFF. CDR3 DNA: TGTGCCAGCAGCTTAGACAGGGTCCTCAATGAGCAGTTCTTC. Full variable domain (remainder filled in from reference TRBV7-9 and TRBJ2-1): DTGVSQNPRHKITKRGQNVTFRCDPISEHNRLYWYRQTLGQGPEFLTYFQNEAQLEKSRLLSDRFSAERPKGSFSTLEIQRTEQGDSAMYLCASSLDRVLNEQFFGPGTRLTVL.

V is TRBV4-1 and J is TRBJ1-2, with no clear D. The ends were cut back, 0 bases at V and 7 bases at J, with 21 bases in the middle. The CDR3 has 17 amino acids. CDR1 MGHRA and CDR2 YSYEKL come from the germline V gene. The CDR3 nucleotides are TGCGCCAGCAGCCAAGACCTTTCGCCTGCCAGTTGGGGTGGCTACACCTTC. It translates to CASSQDLSPASWGGYTF.

V gene TRBV14 combines with J gene TRBJ1-1; TRBD1 is a possible D gene (6 bases). Germline CDR1 SGHDN, CDR2 FVKESK. The CDR3 contains 15 residues. The V and J ends lost 0 bases and 0 bases respectively, with 8 bases between them. CDR3 in DNA: TGTGCCAGCAGCCAAGAGGGGGCTCTGAACACTGAAGCTTTCTTT. It translates to CASSQEGALNTEAFF.

Comment on this clonotype: One end of the junction fails to match germline, which may point to a read error. As DNA, the CDR3 is TGTGCCAGTAGTACCCGGGACTTCTACGAGAAGTACTTC. Residues: CASSTRDFYEKYF. This chain links TRBV19 with TRBJ2-7; the D gene is possibly TRBD2 (6 bases). Germline V lookup: CDR1 LNHDA, CDR2 SQIVND (reference sequence). The CDR3 totals 13 residues.

This clonotype was seen a few times. CDR3 protein: CASSFSPYNEQFF. Here the CDR3 DNA reads TGTGCCAGCAGCTTTTCTCCGTACAATGAGCAGTTCTTC. The V and J genes are TRBV7-6 and TRBJ2-1; D is unclear. Trimming took 3 bases from V and 4 from J, leaving 7 bases between them. CDR1 is SGHVS and CDR2 is FNYEAQ in the germline V gene. This CDR3 contains 13 residues.

This clonotype has a count of ten or more. V is TRBV7-6 and J is TRBJ1-2, with D possibly TRBD1 on 6 matching bases. Germline CDR1 reads SGHVS; CDR2 reads FNYEAQ. Trimming cost V 1 base and J 9 bases, with 12 bases left between them. The CDR3 is made up of 13 amino acids. The CDR3 is CASSLVGQGSYTF. CDR3 sequence (DNA): TGTGCCAGCAGCTTAGTAGGTCAGGGGAGCTACACCTTC.

This clonotype came up many times. This chain connects TRBV7-8 to TRBJ1-2, with no clear D. The CDR3 is 13 residues long. Germline values: CDR1 SGHVS, CDR2 FQNEAQ. Trimming pared 5 bases from V and 8 bases from J, leaving 15 bases between. CDR3 sequence reads: CASSLAYSWGYTF. The CDR3 nucleotides read TGTGCCAGCAGCCTTGCGTATTCCTGGGGCTACACCTTC.

This clonotype was seen a few times. V is TRBV29-1 and J is TRBJ1-2, with D possibly TRBD1 on 5 matching bases. V lost 6 bases and J lost 3, with 11 bases in between. Germline assignment: CDR1 SQVTM and CDR2 ANQGSEA. The CDR3 length is 12 residues. The CDR3 sequence is CSVVRDHYGYTF. CDR3 DNA sequence: TGCAGCGTGGTCAGGGACCACTATGGCTACACCTTC.

This clonotype was recorded a few times. The chain has TRBV15 and TRBJ2-1, with D possibly matching TRBD1 (5 bases). The CDR3 contains 18 residues. V gave up 1 base and J gave up 4 bases, with 20 bases separating them. Germline values: CDR1 LNHNV, CDR2 YYDKDF (reference sequence). CDR3 residues: CATSRGKAPKGPYNEQFF. The CDR3 region has the DNA TGTGCCACCAGCAGAGGAAAGGCCCCCAAGGGGCCGTACAATGAGCAGTTCTTC.

This clonotype was counted many times. This chain uses TRBV6-2 or TRBV6-3 with TRBJ2-1; unclear D gene. Germline V gene lookup returns CDR1 MNHEY and CDR2 SVGEGT. The V end lost 4 bases, the J end lost 4 bases, and 8 bases lay between the germline ends. There are 13 residues in the CDR3. The CDR3 region has the DNA TGTGCCAGCAGTTCGGGTCCTTACAATGAGCAGTTCTTC. Its translation: CASSSGPYNEQFF.

This clonotype was picked up many times. The chain joins TRBV27 to TRBJ1-5; D ambiguous. The CDR3 extends over 15 amino acids. CDR1 is MNHEY, CDR2 SMNVEV, per germline (reference sequence). The V gene lost 6 bases and the J gene lost 7 bases, with 19 bases spanning the gap. The CDR3 bases are TGTGCCAGCAGCCCCTCGCCGTCTGGTGGACAGCCCCAGCATTTT. Amino acids: CASSPSPSGGQPQHF.

At least ten counts were recorded for this clonotype. This sequence joins TRBV7-6 and TRBJ2-1, with D perhaps being TRBD1 or TRBD2 (5 bases each). The ends were cut back, 1 base at V and 6 bases at J, with 13 bases in the middle. The CDR3 length is 15 residues. The germline gives CDR1 SGHVS, CDR2 FNYEAQ. For the CDR3, the DNA is TGTGCCAGCAGCTTAGAAATGGGGGTCCGCAATGAGCAGTTCTTC. It encodes CASSLEMGVRNEQFF.

This clonotype was seen a few times. CDR3 nucleotide sequence: TGTGCCAGCAGCTCCTACCCGACAGGGACTAAACTTGAGCAGTTCTTC. It is translated as CASSSYPTGTKLEQFF. The chain recombines TRBV11-2 with TRBJ2-1, with D perhaps matching TRBD1 or TRBD2 (7 bases each). The V end was cut by 4 bases, the J end by 9 bases, with 22 bases between. Per germline, CDR1 SGHAT and CDR2 FQNNGV. The CDR3 covers 16 residues. The whole variable domain, filled in from reference TRBV11-2 and TRBJ2-1, reads EAGVAQSPRYKIIEKRQSVAFWCNPISGHATLYWYQQILGQGPKLLIQFQNNGVVDDSQLPKDRFSAERLKGVDSTLKIQPAKLEDSAVYLCASSSYPTGTKLEQFFGPGTRLTVL.

This clonotype has more than one count but fewer than ten. The chain employs TRBV29-1 and TRBJ1-1; D is unclear. This CDR3 is built from 12 residues. Per the germline V gene, CDR1 is SQVTM and CDR2 is ANQGSEA. V was trimmed by 5 bases and J by 4 bases, leaving 11 bases between them. The CDR3 protein is CSVRGKATEAFF. The CDR3 coding sequence is TGCAGCGTTCGAGGGAAGGCCACTGAAGCTTTCTTT.

Many counts were recorded for this clonotype. J is TRBJ1-2 and V is TRBV4-3; D perhaps matches TRBD1 (5 bases). V lost 0 bases to trimming and J lost 4 bases, with 12 bases between them. The CDR3 runs to 15 residues. Looked up from germline, CDR1 is LGHNA and CDR2 is YSLEER. The CDR3 DNA is TGCGCCAGCAGCCAAGACCGGAGGGGCTTCTATGGCTACACCTTC. This gives the protein CASSQDRRGFYGYTF.

Many counts were recorded for this clonotype. This chain connects TRBV5-1 to TRBJ1-1, with TRBD1 matching over 10 bases. Looked up from germline, CDR1 is SGHRS and CDR2 is YFSETQ. The CDR3 loop spans 14 amino acids. V lost 4 bases to trimming and J lost 5 bases; unmatched junction nucleotides: 5. The chain's CDR3 is CASSRGTGETEAFF. CDR3 coding DNA: TGCGCCAGCAGCCGCGGGACAGGGGAAACTGAAGCTTTCTTT. Full variable domain (missing parts from reference TRBV5-1 and TRBJ1-1): KAGVTQTPRYLIKTRGQQVTLSCSPISGHRSVSWYQQTPGQGLQFLFEYFSETQRNKGNFPGRFSGRQFSNSRSEMNVSTLELGDSALYLCASSRGTGETEAFFGQGTRLTVV.

This clonotype was picked up many times. The chain carries TRBV5-5 and TRBJ2-4; 7 bases align to TRBD1. The CDR3 consists of 15 residues. The germline CDR1 and CDR2 sequences are SGHKS and YYEKEE (reference sequence). J was trimmed by 3 bases and V by 4 bases; bases with no gene match: 7. In DNA form, the CDR3 reads TGTGCCAGCAGCCACCAGGGGGACGGCAAAAACATTCAGTACTTC. Its translation: CASSHQGDGKNIQYF.

This clonotype was observed a few times. The V and J genes are TRBV13 and TRBJ1-2; D is perhaps TRBD1 (5 bases). Germline-derived CDR1 and CDR2 are PRHDT and FYEKMQ (reference sequence). The CDR3 is 14 amino acids. V shed 7 bases and J shed 3 bases, with 15 bases lying between them. CDR3 protein: CASKPSRRDYGYTF. CDR3 bases: TGTGCCAGCAAACCCTCCCGCAGGGACTATGGCTACACCTTC.

The chain employs TRBV9 and TRBJ2-1; 9 bases fit TRBD2. J was trimmed by 2 bases and V by 2 bases; bases with no gene match: 14. The germline gives CDR1 SGDLS, CDR2 YYNGEE. The CDR3 runs to 19 residues. In DNA form, the CDR3 reads TGTGCCAGCAGCGTCCCGGAGGTGGGGCTAGCGGGGACCTACAATGAGCAGTTCTTC. This translates into CASSVPEVGLAGTYNEQFF. The whole variable domain, filled in from reference TRBV9 and TRBJ2-1, reads DSGVTQTPKHLITATGQRVTLRCSPRSGDLSVYWYQQSLDQGLQFLIQYYNGEERAKGNILERFSAQQFPDLHSELNLSSLELGDSALYFCASSVPEVGLAGTYNEQFFGPGTRLTVL.

The chain recombines TRBV5-6 with TRBJ1-2, with a possible D match to TRBD1 (6 bases). The CDR3 consists of 13 residues. Germline values: CDR1 SGHDT, CDR2 YYEEEE. V was clipped by 1 base and J by 6 bases, with 10 bases between them. CDR3 region: CASSLRGEDGYTF. The CDR3 DNA sequence: TGTGCCAGCAGCTTGAGGGGGGAGGATGGCTACACCTTC.

The table lists this clonotype with many counts. The chain combines TRBV10-3 with TRBJ2-3; no clear D. V gave up 6 bases and J gave up 4 bases, with 8 bases separating them. The CDR3 is made up of 12 amino acids. Germline lookup yields CDR1 ENHRY and CDR2 SYGVKD. The CDR3 nucleotides read TGTGCCATCAGATCGGGCCCAGATACGCAGTATTTT. This translates into CAIRSGPDTQYF.